This T cell receptor beta chain emerged from a study of shared clonotypes between healthy human individuals. Findings and caveats of the study: Among non-shared clonotypes, generation probabilities were lower than among those shared by all four donors.

This clone was counted once. Its antigen remains unidentified. This CDR3 contains 15 residues. The V end lost 1 base, the J end lost 5 bases, and 16 bases lay between the germline ends. Per the germline V gene, CDR1 is SGHNT and CDR2 is YYREEE (reference sequence). Sequencing was performed with immunoSEQ multiplex PCR; in TCRdb, only in-frame clones are kept and a portion is missing. This table holds under 650,000 clones, about 96% found once. None of the donors, who were healthy HIV-negative adults, had recently had acute infections or vaccinations. The source of this sequence is a woman aged 25 to 45 in good health. The material sequenced was naive CD4+ T cells sorted from blood. Subset here: CD45RA+ positively selected. The V and J genes are TRBV5-4 and TRBJ2-7, with D possibly matching TRBD2 (6 bases). DNA for the CDR3: TGTGCCAGCAGCTTGAGAGTCGGGAGTCTGAACGAGCAGTACTTC. It specifies CASSLRVGSLNEQYF.